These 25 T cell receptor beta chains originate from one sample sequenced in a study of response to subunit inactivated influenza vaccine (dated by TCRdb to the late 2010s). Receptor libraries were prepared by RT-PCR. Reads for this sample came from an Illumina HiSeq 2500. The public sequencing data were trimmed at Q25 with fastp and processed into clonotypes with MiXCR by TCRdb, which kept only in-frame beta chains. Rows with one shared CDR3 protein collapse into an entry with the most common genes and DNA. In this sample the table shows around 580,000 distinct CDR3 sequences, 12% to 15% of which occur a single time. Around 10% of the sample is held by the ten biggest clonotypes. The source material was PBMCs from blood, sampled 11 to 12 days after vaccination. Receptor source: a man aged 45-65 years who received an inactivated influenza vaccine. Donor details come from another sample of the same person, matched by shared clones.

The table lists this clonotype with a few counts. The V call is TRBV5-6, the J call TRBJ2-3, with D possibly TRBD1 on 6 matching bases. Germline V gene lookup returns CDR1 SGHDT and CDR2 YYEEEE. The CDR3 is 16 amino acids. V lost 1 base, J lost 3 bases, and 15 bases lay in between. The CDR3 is CASSLIGGHRTDTQYF. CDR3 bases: TGTGCCAGCAGCTTGATAGGGGGACACCGGACAGATACGCAGTATTTT.

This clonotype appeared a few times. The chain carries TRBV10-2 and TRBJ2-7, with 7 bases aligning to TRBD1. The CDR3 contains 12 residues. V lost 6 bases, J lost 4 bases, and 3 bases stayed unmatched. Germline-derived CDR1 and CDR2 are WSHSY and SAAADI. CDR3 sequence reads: CASRGGQYEQYF. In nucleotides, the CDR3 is TGCGCCAGCAGAGGGGGACAGTACGAGCAGTACTTC.

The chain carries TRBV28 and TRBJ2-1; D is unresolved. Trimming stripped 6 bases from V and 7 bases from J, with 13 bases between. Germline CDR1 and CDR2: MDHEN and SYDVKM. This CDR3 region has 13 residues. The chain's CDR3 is CASRSSGRNEQFF. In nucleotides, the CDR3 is TGTGCCAGCAGATCGTCTGGAAGAAATGAGCAGTTCTTC.

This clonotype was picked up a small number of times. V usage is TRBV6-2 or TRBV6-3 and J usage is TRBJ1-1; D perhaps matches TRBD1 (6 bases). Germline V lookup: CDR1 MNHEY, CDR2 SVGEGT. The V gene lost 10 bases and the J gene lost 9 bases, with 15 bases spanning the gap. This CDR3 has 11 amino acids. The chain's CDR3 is CATKTGPKAFF. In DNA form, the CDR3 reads TGTGCCACCAAGACAGGACCGAAAGCTTTCTTT.

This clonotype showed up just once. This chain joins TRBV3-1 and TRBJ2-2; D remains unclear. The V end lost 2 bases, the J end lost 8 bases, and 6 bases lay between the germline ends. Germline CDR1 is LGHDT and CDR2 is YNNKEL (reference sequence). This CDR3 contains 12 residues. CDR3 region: CASSQSGGELFF. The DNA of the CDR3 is TGTGCCAGCAGCCAAAGTGGGGGGGAGCTGTTTTTT.

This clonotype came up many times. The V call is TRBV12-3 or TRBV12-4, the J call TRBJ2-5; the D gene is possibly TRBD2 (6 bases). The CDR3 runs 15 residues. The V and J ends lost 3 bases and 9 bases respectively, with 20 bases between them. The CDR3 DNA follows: TGTGCCAGCAGTTTCAAAAACCATTCCCGGAGGGCCCAGTACTTC. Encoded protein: CASSFKNHSRRAQYF.

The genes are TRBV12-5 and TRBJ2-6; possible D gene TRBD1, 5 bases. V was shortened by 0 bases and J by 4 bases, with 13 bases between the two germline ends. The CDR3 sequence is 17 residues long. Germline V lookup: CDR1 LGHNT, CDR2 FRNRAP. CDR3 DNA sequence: TGTGCTAGTGGTTTGGTCTCCCCAGGGAAAGGGGCCAACGTCCTGACTTTC. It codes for CASGLVSPGKGANVLTF.

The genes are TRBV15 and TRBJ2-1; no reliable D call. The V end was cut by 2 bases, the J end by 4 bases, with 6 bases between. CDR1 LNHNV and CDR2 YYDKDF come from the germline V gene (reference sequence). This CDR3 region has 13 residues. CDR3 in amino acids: CATSRQQYNEQFF. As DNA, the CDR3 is TGTGCCACCAGCAGACAACAATACAATGAGCAGTTCTTC. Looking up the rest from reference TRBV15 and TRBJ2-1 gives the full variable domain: DAMVIQNPRYQVTQFGKPVTLSCSQTLNHNVMYWYQQKSSQAPKLLFHYYDKDFNNEADTPDNFQSRRPNTSFCFLDIRSPGLGDTAMYLCATSRQQYNEQFFGPGTRLTVL.

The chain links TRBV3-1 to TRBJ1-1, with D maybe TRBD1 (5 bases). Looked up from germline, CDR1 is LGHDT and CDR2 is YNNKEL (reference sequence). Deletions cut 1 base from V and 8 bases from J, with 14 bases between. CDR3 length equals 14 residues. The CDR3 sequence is CASSQVGETAEAFF. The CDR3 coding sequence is TGTGCCAGCAGCCAAGTGGGAGAGACAGCCGAAGCTTTCTTT. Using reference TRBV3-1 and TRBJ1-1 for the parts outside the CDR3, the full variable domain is DTAVSQTPKYLVTQMGNDKSIKCEQNLGHDTMYWYKQDSKKFLKIMFSYNNKELIINETVPNRFSPKSPDKAHLNLHINSLELGDSAVYFCASSQVGETAEAFFGQGTRLTVV.

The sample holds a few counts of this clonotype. The CDR3 bases are TGTGCCAGCAGCCCACGGACAGGGGGCCCGGGAGCCAATGAGCAGTTCTTC. It specifies CASSPRTGGPGANEQFF. This rearrangement joins TRBV3-1 to TRBJ2-1, with 11 nucleotides matching TRBD1. The length of the CDR3 is 17 residues. CDR1 is LGHDT and CDR2 is YNNKEL in the germline V gene (reference sequence). J gave up 6 bases and V 4 bases, and 11 bases lay outside the gene matches.

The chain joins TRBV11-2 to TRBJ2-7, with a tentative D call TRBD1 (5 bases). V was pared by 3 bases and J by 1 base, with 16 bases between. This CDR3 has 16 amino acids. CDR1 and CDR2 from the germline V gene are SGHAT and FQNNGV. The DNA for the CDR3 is TGTGCCAGCAGCTTCTTTCAGGGTTATAATTCCTACGAGCAGTACTTC. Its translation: CASSFFQGYNSYEQYF.

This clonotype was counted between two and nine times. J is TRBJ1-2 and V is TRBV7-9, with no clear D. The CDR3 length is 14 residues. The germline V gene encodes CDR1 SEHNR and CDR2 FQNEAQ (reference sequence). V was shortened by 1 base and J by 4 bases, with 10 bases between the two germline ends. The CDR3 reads CASSLEQQPYGYTF. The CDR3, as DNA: TGTGCCAGCAGCTTAGAACAGCAGCCCTATGGCTACACCTTC. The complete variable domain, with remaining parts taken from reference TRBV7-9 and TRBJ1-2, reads DTGVSQNPRHKITKRGQNVTFRCDPISEHNRLYWYRQTLGQGPEFLTYFQNEAQLEKSRLLSDRFSAERPKGSFSTLEIQRTEQGDSAMYLCASSLEQQPYGYTFGSGTRLTVV.

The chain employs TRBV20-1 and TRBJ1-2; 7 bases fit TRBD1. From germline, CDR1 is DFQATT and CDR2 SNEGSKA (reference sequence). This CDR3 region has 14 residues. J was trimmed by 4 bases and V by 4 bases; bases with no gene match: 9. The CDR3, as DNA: TGCAGTGCTACAAGGGACAGCCGCAGCTATGGCTACACCTTC. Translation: CSATRDSRSYGYTF.

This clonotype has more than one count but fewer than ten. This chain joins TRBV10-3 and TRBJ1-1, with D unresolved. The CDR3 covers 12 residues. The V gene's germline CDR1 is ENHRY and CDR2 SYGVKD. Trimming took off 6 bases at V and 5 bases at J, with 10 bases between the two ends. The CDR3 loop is CAISEITTEAFF. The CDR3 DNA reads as TGTGCCATCAGCGAAATAACGACTGAAGCTTTCTTT.

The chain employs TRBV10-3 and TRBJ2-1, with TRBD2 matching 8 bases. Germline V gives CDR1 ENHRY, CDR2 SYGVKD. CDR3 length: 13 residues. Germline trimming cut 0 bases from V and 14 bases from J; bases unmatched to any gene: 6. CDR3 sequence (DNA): TGTGCCATCAGTGAGTCTGGGGGACTAGTAAAGTTCTTC. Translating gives CAISESGGLVKFF.

The CDR3 sequence is CASSQPLSGSTDTQYF. The CDR3 bases are TGTGCCAGCAGCCAACCTCTCAGTGGGTCCACAGATACGCAGTATTTT. The chain combines TRBV3-1 with TRBJ2-3; D is ambiguous. Germline loops: CDR1 LGHDT, CDR2 YNNKEL (reference sequence). The CDR3 sequence is 16 residues long. V lost 2 bases and J lost 2, with 14 bases in between.

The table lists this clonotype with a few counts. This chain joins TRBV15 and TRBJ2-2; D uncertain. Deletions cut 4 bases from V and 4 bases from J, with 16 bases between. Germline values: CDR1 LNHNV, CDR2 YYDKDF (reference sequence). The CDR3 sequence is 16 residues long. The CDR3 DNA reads TGTGCCACCAGCACATCCCACGGAATCAGCACCGGGGAGCTGTTTTTT. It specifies CATSTSHGISTGELFF.

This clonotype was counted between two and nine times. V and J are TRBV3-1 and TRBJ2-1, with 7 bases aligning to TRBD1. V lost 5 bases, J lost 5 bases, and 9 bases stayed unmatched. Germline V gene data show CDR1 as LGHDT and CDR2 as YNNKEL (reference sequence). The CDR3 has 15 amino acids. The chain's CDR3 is CASSRKRQGNNEQFF. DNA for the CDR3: TGTGCCAGCAGCAGAAAGCGACAGGGAAACAATGAGCAGTTCTTC.

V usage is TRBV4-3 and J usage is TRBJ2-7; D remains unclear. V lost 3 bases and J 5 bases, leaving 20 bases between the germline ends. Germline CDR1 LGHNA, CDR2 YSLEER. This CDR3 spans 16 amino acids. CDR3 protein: CASSHAWTDVGNEQYF. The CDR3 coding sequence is TGCGCCAGCAGCCACGCCTGGACCGACGTTGGAAACGAGCAGTACTTC.

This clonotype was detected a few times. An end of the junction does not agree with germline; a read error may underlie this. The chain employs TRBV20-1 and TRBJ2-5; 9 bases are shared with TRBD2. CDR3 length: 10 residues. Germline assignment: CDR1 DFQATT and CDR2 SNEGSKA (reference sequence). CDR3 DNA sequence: TGCAGTGCTGAGCGGGAGGCCTCCCACTTC. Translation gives CSAEREASHF.

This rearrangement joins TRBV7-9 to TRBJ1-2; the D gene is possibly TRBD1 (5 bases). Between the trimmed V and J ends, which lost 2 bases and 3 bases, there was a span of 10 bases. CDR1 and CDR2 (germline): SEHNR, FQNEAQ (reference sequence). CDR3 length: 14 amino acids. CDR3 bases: TGTGCCAGCAGCTTACAGGGTAACTACTATGGCTACACCTTC. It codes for CASSLQGNYYGYTF.

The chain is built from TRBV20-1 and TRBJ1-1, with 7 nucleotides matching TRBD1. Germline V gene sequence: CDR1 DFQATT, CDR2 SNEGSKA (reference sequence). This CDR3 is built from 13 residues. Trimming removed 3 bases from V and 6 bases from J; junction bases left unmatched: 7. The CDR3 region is CSARGRGGSEAFF. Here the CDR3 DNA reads TGCAGTGCTAGGGGCAGGGGGGGATCTGAAGCTTTCTTT.

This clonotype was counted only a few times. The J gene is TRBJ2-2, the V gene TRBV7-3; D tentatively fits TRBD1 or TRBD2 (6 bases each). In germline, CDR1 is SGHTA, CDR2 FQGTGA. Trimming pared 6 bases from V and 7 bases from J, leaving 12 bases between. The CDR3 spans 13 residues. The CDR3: CASSNREDGELFF. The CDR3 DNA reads TGTGCCAGCAGTAACAGGGAGGACGGGGAGCTGTTTTTT.

CDR3 amino acids: CASSRTAEKLFF. The CDR3 bases are TGTGCCAGCAGCCGGACGGCCGAAAAACTGTTTTTT. This sequence joins TRBV2 and TRBJ1-4; D is ambiguous. CDR3 length equals 12 residues. The V end lost 6 bases, the J end lost 8 bases, and 10 bases lay between the germline ends. Germline values: CDR1 SNHLY, CDR2 FYNNEI.

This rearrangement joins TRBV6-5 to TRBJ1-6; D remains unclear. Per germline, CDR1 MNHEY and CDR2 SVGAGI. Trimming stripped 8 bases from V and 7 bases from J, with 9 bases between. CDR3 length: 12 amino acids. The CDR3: CASGIGNSPLHF. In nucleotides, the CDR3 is TGTGCCAGCGGAATAGGGAATTCACCCCTCCACTTT.